These 26 T cell receptor beta chains were sequenced from one sample in a study of T cells expressing NK-cell markers. Reanalyzing the 5' RACE reads, TCRdb keeps one entry per CDR3 protein, without DNA. Its clone listing holds about 550,000 distinct CDR3 sequences. Specimen: blood T cells: a sorted CD56 or NKG2C T cell subset, CD4+ or CD8+ T cells, or bulk PBMC T cells (not recorded which). The source is a man aged 18 to 30 in good health.

This chain joins TRBV5-1 and TRBJ2-1; lacking DNA, the TRBD2 call made by TCRdb goes unchecked. Germline CDR1 reads SGHRS; CDR2 reads YFSETQ. CDR3 length equals 14 residues. CDR3 sequence: CASSLVAERREQFF.

The chain employs TRBV5-5 and TRBJ2-1; TCRdb's D call of TRBD1 is untestable without DNA. The CDR3 length is 16 residues. Germline CDR1 reads SGHKS; CDR2 reads YYEKEE (reference sequence). CDR3 protein: CASSLIWTPGEGEQFF.

The CDR3 here is CSARGGADGYTF. The rearrangement links TRBV20-1 to TRBJ1-2. The CDR3 runs to 12 residues. Germline-derived CDR1 and CDR2 are DFQATT and SNEGSKA (reference sequence).

V is TRBV5-1 and J is TRBJ1-1. Germline assignment: CDR1 SGHRS and CDR2 YFSETQ. The CDR3 is made up of 15 amino acids. This CDR3 is CASSLVGGRAAEAFF.

The V call is TRBV5-5, the J call TRBJ2-3; TCRdb returns TRBD1, unconfirmable since there is no DNA. Germline-derived CDR1 and CDR2 are SGHKS and YYEKEE (reference sequence). This CDR3 has 18 amino acids. The CDR3 spells CASRSGTGGFPSTDTQYF.

The chain combines TRBV5-1 with TRBJ2-3; TCRdb's D gene call, TRBD1, goes unchecked for lack of DNA. The CDR3 contains 17 residues. Looked up from germline, CDR1 is SGHRS and CDR2 is YFSETQ. CDR3: CASSLGTGRGSTDTQYF.

The genes are TRBV6-4 and TRBJ2-5; TCRdb's assignment of TRBD1 cannot be checked, as there is no DNA. This CDR3 comprises 20 residues. Germline loops: CDR1 MRHNA, CDR2 SNTAGT. The CDR3 sequence is CASNTRWDSSTRGGQETQYF.

The chain carries TRBV12-3 or TRBV12-4 and TRBJ1-1. CDR3 size: 13 residues. The CDR3 is CASRKEVGTEAFF.

The chain uses TRBV5-1 and TRBJ1-5; there is no DNA to check the TCRdb D call of TRBD1. CDR3 length equals 15 residues. Germline V lookup: CDR1 SGHRS, CDR2 YFSETQ. The CDR3 spells CASSVTGKSNQPQHF.

The CDR3 spells CASSYSNKGTGELFF. The V and J genes are TRBV6-5 and TRBJ2-2. Germline-derived CDR1 and CDR2 are MNHEY and SVGAGI. This CDR3 has 15 residues.

The rearrangement uses TRBV7-8 and TRBJ2-2; TCRdb names TRBD2, which stays unverified in the absence of DNA. This CDR3 is 19 amino acids long. Germline V gives CDR1 SGHVS, CDR2 FQNEAQ. The CDR3 sequence is CASSLGVYTGGSNTGELFF.

The J gene is TRBJ2-1, the V gene TRBV7-2; there is no DNA to check the TCRdb D call of TRBD2. The germline V gene has CDR1 SGHTA and CDR2 FQGNSA. The CDR3 runs 15 residues. This chain's CDR3 is CASSLSGTRVDEQFF.

The chain has TRBV29-1 and TRBJ2-1. The CDR3 contains 12 residues. The V gene's germline CDR1 is SQVTM and CDR2 ANQGSEA. The chain's CDR3 is CSVEDTKGEQFF.

This chain uses TRBV12-3 or TRBV12-4 with TRBJ2-5; the TRBD2 assignment by TCRdb is unverifiable without DNA. The CDR3 is 17 amino acids. The CDR3 spells CASSLRWASGRRETQYF.

CDR3 amino acids: CSARDKRQSTDTQYF. V and J are TRBV20-1 and TRBJ2-3; TCRdb calls TRBD1, which cannot be checked without DNA. The CDR3 has 15 amino acids. Germline CDR1 reads DFQATT; CDR2 reads SNEGSKA (reference sequence).

The chain has TRBV7-3 and TRBJ2-1; the D gene TCRdb calls, TRBD2, cannot be checked with no DNA. The V gene's germline CDR1 is SGHTA and CDR2 FQGTGA. The CDR3 extends over 17 amino acids. This chain's CDR3 is CASSPPPREGSYNEQFF.

V usage is TRBV12-5 and J usage is TRBJ2-3. Germline V gene lookup returns CDR1 LGHNT and CDR2 FRNRAP. This CDR3 comprises 14 residues. The CDR3 is CASGNGLVPDTQYF.

The chain couples TRBV6-5 to TRBJ2-1. The CDR3 runs to 13 residues. Germline CDR1 and CDR2: MNHEY and SVGAGI. The CDR3 protein is CASSYRRSNEQFF.

J is TRBJ1-2 and V is TRBV5-6. From germline, CDR1 is SGHDT and CDR2 YYEEEE. This CDR3 is built from 15 residues. The CDR3 loop is CASSLGPNTDYGYTF. Combining the CDR3 with reference TRBV5-6 and TRBJ1-2 gives the whole variable domain DAGVTQSPTHLIKTRGQQVTLRCSPKSGHDTVSWYQQALGQGPQFIFQYYEEEERQRGNFPDRFSGHQFPNYSSELNVNALLLGDSALYLCASSLGPNTDYGYTFGSGTRLTVV.

V is TRBV4-2 and J is TRBJ2-3; no DNA is available, so the TRBD1 call from TCRdb remains unchecked. CDR3 length equals 16 residues. Germline V gives CDR1 LGHNA, CDR2 YNFKEQ. CDR3 amino acids: CASSQVQGVLTDTQYF.

The rearrangement links TRBV3-1 to TRBJ2-3; TCRdb names TRBD1, which stays unverified in the absence of DNA. Germline V CDR1 and CDR2: LGHDT, YNNKEL (reference sequence). The CDR3 has 14 residues. CDR3 protein: CASSRPDRGGTQYF.

This chain links TRBV28 with TRBJ1-2. CDR3 length: 13 residues. Germline-derived CDR1 and CDR2 are MDHEN and SYDVKM. The CDR3 here is CASALRGAGGDTF.

The rearrangement links TRBV12-3 or TRBV12-4 to TRBJ2-1; TCRdb designates TRBD2, a call that cannot be tested without DNA. CDR3 length: 20 amino acids. The CDR3 sequence: CASRWAGTRFPRSSYNEQFF.

The chain is built from TRBV28 and TRBJ2-7; without DNA, the TCRdb call of TRBD1 cannot be checked. CDR1 MDHEN and CDR2 SYDVKM come from the germline V gene. The CDR3 loop spans 15 amino acids. This CDR3 is CASSPVGQEFYEQYF.

The chain is built from TRBV11-2 and TRBJ1-3. CDR3 length: 15 residues. Germline CDR1 SGHAT, CDR2 FQNNGV. CDR3 region: CASSVSASAGNTIYF.

The chain carries TRBV12-3 or TRBV12-4 and TRBJ2-7; TCRdb's D call, TRBD1, is unchecked because there is no DNA. The CDR3 totals 16 residues. The CDR3 sequence: CASSSPTGAGYYEQYF.